The 31 T cell receptor beta chains below were found in one sample sequenced in a study of identical twins. TCRdb called the 5' RACE reads again in MiXCR, with one record for every CDR3 protein. The table has about 430,000 distinct CDR3 sequences, around a sixth seen once. The sequenced sample consisted of naive T cells sorted from blood. These receptors all come from a man in his forties or fifties in good health.

Ten or more counts support this clonotype. The chain recombines TRBV7-6 with TRBJ1-3; no clear D gene. The V gene lost 5 bases and the J gene lost 2 bases, with 7 bases spanning the gap. The V gene's germline CDR1 is SGHVS and CDR2 FNYEAQ. This CDR3 is built from 13 residues. CDR3 coding DNA: TGTGCCAGCAGCCCAAACCCTGGAAACACCATATATTTT. Protein product: CASSPNPGNTIYF.

V gene TRBV20-1 combines with J gene TRBJ2-1, with D possibly being TRBD2 (7 bases). Germline CDR1 DFQATT, CDR2 SNEGSKA (reference sequence). The V and J ends lost 0 bases and 2 bases respectively, with 14 bases between them. There are 16 residues in the CDR3. CDR3 protein: CSARDLGGLTYNEQFF. In DNA, the CDR3 is TGCAGTGCTAGAGATTTGGGGGGGCTCACCTACAATGAGCAGTTCTTC.

The sample holds many counts of this clonotype. The chain links TRBV7-2 to TRBJ2-5, with a possible D match to TRBD2 (5 bases). The CDR3 consists of 13 residues. CDR1 is SGHTA and CDR2 is FQGNSA in the germline V gene. Deletions cut 3 bases from V and 5 bases from J, with 10 bases between. CDR3 sequence reads: CASSFPSIETQYF. The DNA of the CDR3 is TGTGCCAGCAGCTTCCCTAGCATTGAGACCCAGTACTTC.

A few counts support this clonotype. The chain uses TRBV7-8 and TRBJ2-5; maybe TRBD2 (5 bases). Germline values: CDR1 SGHVS, CDR2 FQNEAQ. The CDR3 has 16 amino acids. Trimming left V 3 bases short and J 1 base short, with 15 bases between. CDR3 residues: CASSFPGPSSQETQYF. In nucleotides, the CDR3 is TGTGCCAGCAGCTTCCCCGGGCCTAGCAGCCAAGAGACCCAGTACTTC.

The rearrangement uses TRBV25-1 and TRBJ2-7; the D gene is possibly TRBD1 (5 bases). V shed 3 bases and J shed 0 bases, with 27 bases lying between them. The CDR3 loop spans 20 amino acids. The V gene's germline CDR1 is MGHDK and CDR2 SYGVNS. Here the CDR3 reads CASSEPFRAFFSPPSYEQYF. In DNA, the CDR3 is TGTGCCAGCAGTGAGCCTTTCAGGGCCTTTTTCTCCCCCCCCTCCTACGAGCAGTACTTC.

The chain uses TRBV4-3 and TRBJ2-3; either TRBD1 or TRBD2 may supply D (5 bases each). Per the germline V gene, CDR1 is LGHNA and CDR2 is YSLEER. This CDR3 contains 14 residues. Trimming pared 0 bases from V and 10 bases from J, leaving 14 bases between. Here the CDR3 reads CASSQDSGHGAQYF. In DNA form, the CDR3 reads TGCGCCAGCAGCCAAGATTCGGGGCACGGGGCGCAGTATTTT.

This clonotype has just a few counts. CDR3: CASSVETGVGNTIYF. The CDR3 region has the DNA TGTGCCAGCAGCGTAGAAACCGGGGTCGGAAACACCATATATTTT. V usage is TRBV9 and J usage is TRBJ1-3; D gene uncertain. CDR1 is SGDLS, CDR2 YYNGEE, per germline. V dropped 0 bases and J dropped 4 bases, with 11 bases sitting between them. This CDR3 is 15 amino acids long.

The chain joins TRBV7-2 to TRBJ2-7, with 8 nucleotides matching TRBD2. The CDR3 totals 16 residues. The V gene's germline CDR1 is SGHTA and CDR2 FQGNSA. Germline trimming cut 5 bases from V and 4 bases from J; bases unmatched to any gene: 13. CDR3 residues: CASSAGPRGGSYEQYF. DNA for the CDR3: TGTGCCAGCAGCGCCGGCCCACGGGGGGGCTCTTACGAGCAGTACTTC.

This clonotype was detected only once. The CDR3: CASIGPVDTGELFF. CDR3 sequence (DNA): TGTGCCAGTATAGGCCCGGTGGACACCGGGGAGCTGTTTTTT. The chain carries TRBV19 and TRBJ2-2, with D unclear. CDR1 and CDR2 (germline): LNHDA, SQIVND (reference sequence). This CDR3 spans 14 amino acids. Trimming removed 7 bases from V and 3 bases from J, with 12 bases in between.

The chain combines TRBV5-1 with TRBJ2-1; TRBD1 agrees at 9 bases. V shed 0 bases and J 3 bases; nucleotides not matched to a gene: 4. The CDR3 has 16 amino acids. CDR1 is SGHRS, CDR2 YFSETQ, per germline. DNA of the CDR3: TGCGCCAGCAGCTTGGTGGGACAGGGTGTCTACAATGAGCAGTTCTTC. Translating it yields CASSLVGQGVYNEQFF.

In this sample, this clonotype turned up a few times. V gene TRBV12-3 or TRBV12-4 combines with J gene TRBJ1-2; D uncertain. V was pared by 7 bases and J by 0 bases, with 12 bases between. This CDR3 has 14 amino acids. Here the CDR3 DNA reads TGTGCCAGCACCCATAAAGAACCTAACTATGGCTACACCTTC. Encoded protein: CASTHKEPNYGYTF.

This clonotype was seen only once. This chain links TRBV7-9 with TRBJ2-7; D may correspond to TRBD1 or TRBD2 (5 bases each). V lost 8 bases and J 3 bases, leaving 17 bases between the germline ends. The CDR3 consists of 14 residues. Germline lookup yields CDR1 SEHNR and CDR2 FQNEAQ (reference sequence). The DNA of the CDR3 is TGTGCCAGCTCGTCTTCGGGACCATTCTACGAGCAGTACTTC. Its protein product is CASSSSGPFYEQYF.

Many counts were recorded for this clonotype. V usage is TRBV10-3 and J usage is TRBJ2-4; 8 bases are a match to TRBD2. V was pared by 3 bases and J by 1 base, with 20 bases of the junction left unmatched. The germline CDR1 and CDR2 sequences are ENHRY and SYGVKD. This CDR3 spans 21 amino acids. In DNA, the CDR3 is TGTGCCATCAGTGACCCCGCTTTAGCGGGATTCCGACCCGCGGCCAAAAACATTCAGTACTTC. Residues: CAISDPALAGFRPAAKNIQYF.

This clonotype was picked up a small number of times. The rearrangement links TRBV9 to TRBJ2-7; 9 bases are a match to TRBD2. The V gene end was trimmed by 4 bases and the J gene end by 3 bases; junction bases not matched to a gene: 5. The CDR3 is made up of 14 amino acids. The germline gives CDR1 SGDLS, CDR2 YYNGEE. The CDR3: CASSPRLADYEQYF. In nucleotides, the CDR3 is TGTGCCAGCAGCCCCCGACTAGCGGACTACGAGCAGTACTTC.

This clonotype was counted between two and nine times. The genes are TRBV7-9 and TRBJ2-7; 7 nucleotides agree with TRBD1. Germline-derived CDR1 and CDR2 are SEHNR and FQNEAQ (reference sequence). The CDR3 has 17 residues. V dropped 4 bases and J dropped 2; count of bases not matched to a gene: 14. CDR3 sequence (DNA): TGTGCCAGCAGCTGGAAGACAACAGGGGCCCTAACCTACGAGCAGTACTTC. As protein: CASSWKTTGALTYEQYF.

The sample holds many counts of this clonotype. The chain recombines TRBV10-3 with TRBJ2-1; no definite D call. Germline assignment: CDR1 ENHRY and CDR2 SYGVKD. The ends were cut back, 11 bases at V and 3 bases at J, with 17 bases in the middle. The CDR3 is 14 residues long. The CDR3 region is CAGRHDGYYNEQFF. In nucleotides, the CDR3 is TGTGCCGGCCGACATGATGGGTACTACAATGAGCAGTTCTTC.

The rearrangement links TRBV11-2 to TRBJ1-5, with no clear D. Trimming shortened V by 1 base and J by 5 bases, and 6 bases separated the two germline ends. CDR1 SGHAT and CDR2 FQNNGV come from the germline V gene. The CDR3 runs to 13 residues. In DNA, the CDR3 is TGTGCCAGCAGCTTAGCCGGACATCAGCCCCAGCATTTT. It encodes CASSLAGHQPQHF.

The chain employs TRBV2 and TRBJ1-5; D call uncertain. Germline V gives CDR1 SNHLY, CDR2 FYNNEI. The germline V and J ends were trimmed by 3 bases and 3 bases, with 12 bases remaining between them. The CDR3 extends over 15 amino acids. CDR3 in amino acids: CASSDGGRPNQPQHF. DNA for the CDR3: TGTGCCAGCAGTGATGGCGGCAGACCCAATCAGCCCCAGCATTTT.

The V gene is TRBV5-5, the J gene TRBJ2-7; D perhaps matches TRBD2 (6 bases). Germline V gene data show CDR1 as SGHKS and CDR2 as YYEKEE (reference sequence). This CDR3 has 13 residues. V lost 4 bases to trimming and J lost 3 bases, with 11 bases between them. CDR3 sequence: CASSRRDFYEQYF. CDR3 DNA sequence: TGTGCCAGCAGCCGGAGGGACTTCTACGAGCAGTACTTC.

This clonotype was picked up many times. This chain uses TRBV9 with TRBJ2-1, with D possibly called TRBD1 or TRBD2 (5 bases each). Germline-derived CDR1 and CDR2 are SGDLS and YYNGEE. V was trimmed by 0 bases and J by 6 bases, leaving 16 bases between them. CDR3 length: 16 amino acids. This chain's CDR3 is CASSVGAGTSVNEQFF. The CDR3 DNA follows: TGTGCCAGCAGCGTAGGGGCAGGGACGTCAGTCAATGAGCAGTTCTTC. Based on the CDR3 plus reference TRBV9 and TRBJ2-1, the full variable domain is DSGVTQTPKHLITATGQRVTLRCSPRSGDLSVYWYQQSLDQGLQFLIQYYNGEERAKGNILERFSAQQFPDLHSELNLSSLELGDSALYFCASSVGAGTSVNEQFFGPGTRLTVL.

The chain combines TRBV20-1 with TRBJ1-1; D is unclear. The CDR3 is 13 amino acids. CDR1 and CDR2 (germline): DFQATT, SNEGSKA (reference sequence). V gave up 3 bases and J gave up 11 bases, with 19 bases separating them. The CDR3: CSARYSMAGSAFF. The CDR3 nucleotides are TGCAGTGCTAGGTACTCCATGGCTGGGTCGGCTTTCTTT.

About this clonotype itself: This may come from a read error, since a much larger clone is one base off. V and J are TRBV28 and TRBJ1-5; D ambiguous. Germline CDR1 MDHEN, CDR2 SYDVKM. This CDR3 has 16 residues. This CDR3 is CASSLWGRNSNRPQHF. The CDR3 DNA reads as TGTGCCAGCAGTTTATGGGGCAGGAATAGCAATCGGCCCCAGCATTTT.

This clonotype was observed many times. CDR3: CSALSRLARYNEQFF. The CDR3 coding sequence is TGCAGTGCTCTTTCCCGACTAGCGCGTTACAATGAGCAGTTCTTC. This rearrangement joins TRBV20-1 to TRBJ2-1; 8 bases match TRBD2. Per germline, CDR1 DFQATT and CDR2 SNEGSKA (reference sequence). Trimming took 5 bases from V and 4 from J; bases not matched to a gene: 10. The CDR3 covers 15 residues.

This clonotype was counted ten times or more. The chain employs TRBV12-3 or TRBV12-4 and TRBJ2-7; 9 nucleotides match TRBD1. With V trimmed by 6 bases and J by 3 bases, 6 bases remained unmatched. This CDR3 comprises 14 residues. DNA of the CDR3: TGTGCCAGCAGCTTTAACAGGGGGCTCTACGAGCAGTACTTC. Amino acids: CASSFNRGLYEQYF.

On this clonotype: Since a much larger clone is just one base distant, this may be a read error. The CDR3 protein is CSARVSLGKETQYF. The CDR3 bases are TGCAGTGCTAGAGTCTCCCTAGGGAAAGAGACCCAGTACTTC. The V gene is TRBV20-1, the J gene TRBJ2-5, with no clear D. Germline V gene data show CDR1 as DFQATT and CDR2 as SNEGSKA (reference sequence). The CDR3 has 14 amino acids. The V and J ends lost 1 base and 3 bases respectively, with 12 bases between them.

This clonotype was observed a few times. V and J are TRBV12-3 or TRBV12-4 and TRBJ1-5; D call uncertain. With 1 base removed from V and 1 base from J, the gap between germline ends came to 8 bases. CDR3 length: 15 amino acids. The CDR3 reads CASSLGAVSNQPQHF. The CDR3 nucleotides read TGTGCCAGCAGTTTAGGGGCGGTGAGCAATCAGCCCCAGCATTTT.

The table lists this clonotype with a few counts. CDR3 DNA sequence: TGCAGTGCCCACGGCCCGGGGTACTCGACGTACGAGCAGTACTTC. Encoded protein: CSAHGPGYSTYEQYF. V and J are TRBV20-1 and TRBJ2-7, with D perhaps matching TRBD2 (5 bases). V was trimmed by 6 bases and J by 4 bases, leaving 22 bases between them. This CDR3 has 15 residues. The germline V gene encodes CDR1 DFQATT and CDR2 SNEGSKA (reference sequence).

The rearrangement joins TRBV4-2 to TRBJ2-5, with 9 nucleotides matching TRBD2. V lost 2 bases to trimming and J lost 5 bases; unmatched junction nucleotides: 3. This CDR3 is 14 amino acids long. Germline CDR1 and CDR2: LGHNA and YNFKEQ. The CDR3 protein is CASSQPSGDETQYF. The CDR3 coding sequence is TGTGCCAGCAGCCAACCTAGCGGGGACGAGACCCAGTACTTC.

The chain combines TRBV2 with TRBJ2-6; D is uncertain. The CDR3 has 14 residues. Germline CDR1 SNHLY, CDR2 FYNNEI. Deletions cut 7 bases from V and 2 bases from J, with 9 bases between. This CDR3 reads CASTPRAGANVLTF. CDR3 DNA sequence: TGTGCCAGCACCCCAAGGGCTGGGGCCAACGTCCTGACTTTC.

This clonotype was seen a handful of times. V usage is TRBV20-1 and J usage is TRBJ2-5, with 9 bases that match TRBD2. V was clipped by 6 bases and J by 2 bases; unmatched bases: 13. Germline values: CDR1 DFQATT, CDR2 SNEGSKA (reference sequence). This CDR3 has 16 residues. The CDR3 loop is CSAHSASGAAQETQYF. CDR3 sequence (DNA): TGCAGTGCACACTCCGCTAGCGGGGCCGCTCAAGAGACCCAGTACTTC.

This clonotype has ten or more counts. This rearrangement joins TRBV21-1 to TRBJ2-7; TRBD2, as called in the table, went unchecked against the DNA. TRBV21-1 is an annotated pseudogene. This CDR3 comprises 15 residues. The CDR3 is CASPSGDRTPYEQYF. Here the CDR3 DNA reads TGTGCCAGCCCCAGCGGAGACAGGACTCCTTACGAGCAGTACTTC.